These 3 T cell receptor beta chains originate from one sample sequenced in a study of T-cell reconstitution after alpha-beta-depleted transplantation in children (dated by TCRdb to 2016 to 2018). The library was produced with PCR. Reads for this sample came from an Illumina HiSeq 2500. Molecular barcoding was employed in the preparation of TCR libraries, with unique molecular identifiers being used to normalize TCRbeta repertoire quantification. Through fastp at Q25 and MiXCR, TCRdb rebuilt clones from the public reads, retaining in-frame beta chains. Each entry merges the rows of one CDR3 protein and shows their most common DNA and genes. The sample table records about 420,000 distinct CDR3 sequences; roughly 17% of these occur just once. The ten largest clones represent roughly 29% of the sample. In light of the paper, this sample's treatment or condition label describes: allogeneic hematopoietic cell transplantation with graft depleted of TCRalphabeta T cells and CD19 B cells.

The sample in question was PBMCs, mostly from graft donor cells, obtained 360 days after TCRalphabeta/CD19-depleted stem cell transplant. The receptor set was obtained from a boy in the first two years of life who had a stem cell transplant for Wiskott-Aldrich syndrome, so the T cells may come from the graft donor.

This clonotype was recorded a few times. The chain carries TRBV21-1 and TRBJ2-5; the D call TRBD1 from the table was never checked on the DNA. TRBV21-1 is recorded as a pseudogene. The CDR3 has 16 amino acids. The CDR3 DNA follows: TGTGCCAGCAGCAAAGGCGAGGGGGGGCGCGTAGAGACCCAGTACTTC. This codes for CASSKGEGGRVETQYF.

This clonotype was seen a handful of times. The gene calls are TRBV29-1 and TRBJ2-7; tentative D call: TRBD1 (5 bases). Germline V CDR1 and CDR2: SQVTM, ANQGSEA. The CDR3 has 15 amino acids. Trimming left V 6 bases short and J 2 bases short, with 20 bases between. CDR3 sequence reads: CSVLLRKDTTYEQYF. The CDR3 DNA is TGCAGCGTCCTACTTCGAAAGGACACAACCTACGAGCAGTACTTC.

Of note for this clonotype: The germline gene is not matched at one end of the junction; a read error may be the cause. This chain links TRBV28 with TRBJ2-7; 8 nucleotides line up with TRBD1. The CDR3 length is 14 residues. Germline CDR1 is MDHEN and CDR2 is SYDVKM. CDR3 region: CASSLSDRAFRMNF. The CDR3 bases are TGTGCCAGCAGTTTATCGGACAGGGCCTTCCGGATGAACTTC.